These T cell receptor beta chains were read from a single sample in a study of beta chain features in type 1 diabetes. The repertoire was sequenced with immunoSEQ multiplex PCR; TCRdb's copy has only in-frame clones and lacks some. The data hold some 170,000 clones, with roughly 59% observed a single time. The sequenced sample consisted of naive CD4+ T cells from blood. These receptors were taken from a man aged 25 to 45 with type 1 diabetes. Each CDR3 is given with its conserved first and last residue. The order of the fields is V gene, clone size, D gene, J gene, CDR3 protein, CDR3 DNA. D genes are given only for firm matches. Clone size is shown for a subset of rows, as once, few, many or a class of expanded clone.

TRBV30	NA	NA	TRBJ2-3	CAWSVTRAWGTQYF	TGTGCCTGGAGTGTTACCAGGGCTTGGGGTACGCAGTATTTT
TRBV29-1	NA	NA	TRBJ2-3	CSVTPGDSTDTQYF	TGCAGCGTAACTCCCGGGGACAGCACAGATACGCAGTATTTT
TRBV29-1	NA	NA	TRBJ1-2	CSVESGVQAGGYTF	TGCAGCGTTGAGTCTGGCGTTCAAGCGGGCGGCTACACCTTC
TRBV7-9	NA	NA	TRBJ2-3	CASSFDSTDTQYF	TGTGCCAGCAGCTTTGACAGCACAGATACGCAGTATTTT
TRBV27	NA	NA	TRBJ2-7	CASSLPNLPEYF	TGTGCCAGCAGTTTACCAAATCTTCCGGAGTACTTC
TRBV7-9	NA	NA	TRBJ1-6	CASSFQAESPLHF	TGTGCCAGCAGTTTCCAAGCCGAGTCACCCCTCCACTTT
TRBV30	NA	NA	TRBJ1-5	CAWSSDSNQPQHF	TGTGCCTGGAGCTCGGACAGCAATCAGCCCCAGCATTTT
TRBV29-1	NA	TRBD2	TRBJ2-5	CSVERLAGGPIGETQYF	TGCAGCGTTGAGCGACTAGCGGGGGGGCCAATAGGAGAGACCCAGTACTTC
TRBV6-1	NA	NA	TRBJ2-7	CASSVYQVREQYF	TGTGCCAGCAGTGTTTATCAGGTTCGCGAGCAGTACTTC
TRBV15	NA	NA	TRBJ2-3	CATQPGGADTQYF	TGTGCCACCCAACCTGGGGGAGCAGATACGCAGTATTTT
TRBV15	NA	TRBD2	TRBJ2-5	CATSSGWASGLQETQYF	TGTGCCACCAGCAGTGGGTGGGCTAGCGGACTACAAGAGACCCAGTACTTC
TRBV7-2	few	TRBD1	TRBJ2-3	CASSWDRGTDTQYF	TGTGCCAGCAGCTGGGACAGGGGGACAGATACGCAGTATTTT
TRBV7-9	NA	NA	TRBJ2-3	CASSHDTQYF	TGTGCCAGCAGCCATGATACGCAGTATTTT
TRBV30	few	TRBD1	TRBJ2-7	CAWSVPGGSQYF	TGTGCCTGGAGTGTCCCAGGGGGCAGTCAGTACTTC
TRBV4-1	NA	TRBD2	TRBJ2-1	CASSQDGGRNEQFF	TGCGCCAGCAGCCAAGATGGCGGGAGAAATGAGCAGTTCTTC
TRBV14	NA	TRBD2	TRBJ2-2	CASSQAGRAGELFF	TGTGCCAGCAGCCAGGCAGGGAGGGCCGGGGAGCTGTTTTTT
TRBV11-1	NA	TRBD1	TRBJ1-1	CASSFAGTENTEAFF	TGTGCCAGCAGCTTTGCCGGGACAGAGAACACTGAAGCTTTCTTT
TRBV4-1	NA	NA	TRBJ2-5	CASSQDRGRDQETQYF	TGCGCCAGCAGCCAAGATAGGGGCAGGGACCAAGAGACCCAGTACTTC
TRBV29-1	NA	NA	TRBJ2-1	CSVRTPRHNEQFF	TGCAGCGTCCGGACTCCAAGGCACAATGAGCAGTTCTTC
TRBV7-8	once	NA	TRBJ2-1	CAVTGTNEQFF	TGTGCCGTCACAGGGACCAATGAGCAGTTCTTC
TRBV29-1	NA	NA	TRBJ2-5	CSAPGPRTETQYF	TGCAGCGCCCCGGGGCCAAGGACAGAGACCCAGTACTTC
TRBV7-9	NA	TRBD1	TRBJ2-3	CAGRDRGTDTQYF	TGTGCCGGCCGGGACAGGGGCACAGATACGCAGTATTTT
TRBV9	NA	NA	TRBJ2-3	CASSVDLEDTQYF	TGTGCCAGCAGCGTAGATCTAGAGGATACGCAGTATTTT
TRBV7-6	once	TRBD1	TRBJ2-3	CASSTRGMTGGTDTQYF	TGTGCCAGCAGCACACGCGGTATGACAGGGGGCACAGATACGCAGTATTTT
TRBV30	once	NA	TRBJ2-1	CAWIPDWGGEGNEQFF	TGTGCCTGGATCCCAGATTGGGGCGGGGAAGGGAATGAGCAGTTCTTC
TRBV2	NA	NA	TRBJ2-1	CASSERELPIGQFF	TGTGCCAGCAGTGAACGGGAACTTCCTATTGGGCAGTTCTTC